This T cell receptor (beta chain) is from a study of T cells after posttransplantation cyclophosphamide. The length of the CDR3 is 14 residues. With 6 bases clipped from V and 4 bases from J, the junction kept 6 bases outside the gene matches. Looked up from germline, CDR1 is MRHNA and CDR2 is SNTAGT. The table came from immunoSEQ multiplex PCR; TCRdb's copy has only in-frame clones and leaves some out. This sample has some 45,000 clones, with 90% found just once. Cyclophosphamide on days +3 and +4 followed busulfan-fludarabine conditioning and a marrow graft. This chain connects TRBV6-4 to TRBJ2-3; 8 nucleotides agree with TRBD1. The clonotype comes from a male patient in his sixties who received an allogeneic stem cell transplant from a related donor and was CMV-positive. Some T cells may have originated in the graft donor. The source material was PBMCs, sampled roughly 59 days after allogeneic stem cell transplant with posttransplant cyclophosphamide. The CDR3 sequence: CASRGQDSPDTQYF. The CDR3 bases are TGTGCCAGCAGGGGACAGGACTCTCCAGATACGCAGTATTTT.